This passage covers 19 T cell receptor beta chains from one sample sequenced in a study of T cells in Graves' hyperthyroidism and ophthalmopathy. Amplified TCR beta CDR3 regions came from RNA transcripts. The primer set for the first-round RT-PCR of the TCR CDR3 was HTBI. TCRdb analysed the multiplex PCR reads with MiXCR anew, one entry per CDR3 protein. The sample records around 350,000 distinct CDR3 sequences, about 13% being singletons. Specimen: blood. These receptors all stem from a woman aged 18-29 years with Graves' hyperthyroidism.

This clonotype was observed at least ten times. CDR3 DNA: TGTGCCAGCAGTTTAACAGCACAGGGCACCGGGGAGCTGTTTTTT. Its translation: CASSLTAQGTGELFF. V is TRBV12-3 or TRBV12-4 and J is TRBJ2-2, with D perhaps matching TRBD1 (6 bases). The length of the CDR3 is 15 residues. V dropped 2 bases and J dropped 4 bases, with 11 bases sitting between them.

This clonotype was seen at least ten times. V and J are TRBV24-1 and TRBJ2-2, with 7 nucleotides matching TRBD1. This CDR3 has 13 amino acids. Germline V gene data show CDR1 as KGHDR and CDR2 as SFDVKD. V lost 10 bases, J lost 1 base, and 2 bases stayed unmatched. The chain's CDR3 is CATGQENTGELFF. In DNA form, the CDR3 reads TGTGCCACAGGACAGGAGAACACCGGGGAGCTGTTTTTT.

The table lists this clonotype with many counts. The J gene is TRBJ2-2, the V gene TRBV5-6; maybe TRBD2 (5 bases). Germline-derived CDR1 and CDR2 are SGHDT and YYEEEE. This CDR3 contains 15 residues. V dropped 4 bases and J dropped 0 bases, with 10 bases sitting between them. In nucleotides, the CDR3 is TGTGCCAGCAGCCTCAGACTAACGAACACCGGGGAGCTGTTTTTT. It specifies CASSLRLTNTGELFF.

This chain uses TRBV7-9 with TRBJ1-2, with a weak D call TRBD1 (5 bases). V lost 8 bases and J lost 6, with 22 bases in between. The CDR3 runs 15 residues. Per germline, CDR1 SEHNR and CDR2 FQNEAQ (reference sequence). CDR3 DNA: TGTGCCAGCGGACAACTGAGGGGCGCTGAGGATGGCTACACCTTC. Translated: CASGQLRGAEDGYTF.

This clonotype was detected many times. This chain links TRBV20-1 with TRBJ2-5; 12 bases are shared with TRBD2. Trimming cost V 6 bases and J 2 bases; bases outside gene matches: 4. The CDR3 runs to 14 residues. CDR1 and CDR2 (germline): DFQATT, SNEGSKA (reference sequence). The CDR3: CSARTSGAQETQYF. Written as DNA, the CDR3 is TGCAGTGCCAGGACTAGCGGGGCTCAAGAGACCCAGTACTTC.

This rearrangement joins TRBV6-5 to TRBJ1-3; D is unclear. CDR1 MNHEY and CDR2 SVGAGI come from the germline V gene. The CDR3 contains 16 residues. With 0 bases removed from V and 2 bases from J, the gap between germline ends came to 11 bases. CDR3 residues: CASSYSARSPGNTIYF. As DNA, the CDR3 is TGTGCCAGCAGTTACTCGGCCAGAAGCCCTGGAAACACCATATATTTT.

As concerns this clonotype: This may be a read error, as it is one base from a much larger clone. The CDR3, as DNA: TGTGCCAGCAGTTACTCGTCGGGCCCCTCCTACAATGAGCAGTACTTC. Residues: CASSYSSGPSYNEQYF. J is TRBJ2-1 and V is TRBV6-2 or TRBV6-3; D call uncertain. The DNA end is more similar to TRBJ2-7, so the J call may be wrong. CDR1 is MNHEY and CDR2 is SVGEGT in the germline V gene. The CDR3 length is 16 residues.

This clonotype was seen ten or more times. This sequence joins TRBV27 and TRBJ2-1; 10 bases agree with TRBD2. The V gene's germline CDR1 is MNHEY and CDR2 SMNVEV (reference sequence). After removal of 3 bases from V and 10 bases from J, the junction contained 6 bases not matched to a gene. The CDR3 consists of 14 residues. The CDR3 sequence: CASSFLAGEGEQFF. CDR3 nucleotides: TGTGCCAGCAGTTTCCTAGCGGGGGAAGGAGAGCAGTTCTTC.

This clonotype showed up just a few times. The rearrangement joins TRBV27 to TRBJ1-4, with D possibly TRBD1 on 5 matching bases. The germline CDR1 and CDR2 sequences are MNHEY and SMNVEV (reference sequence). Deletions cut 2 bases from V and 7 bases from J, with 14 bases between. The length of the CDR3 is 15 residues. The CDR3 loop is CASSLVWGRGEKLFF. The CDR3 DNA follows: TGTGCCAGCAGTTTAGTCTGGGGGAGGGGTGAAAAACTGTTTTTT.

This clonotype was picked up many times. The V and J genes are TRBV5-8 and TRBJ1-1, with D uncertain. Germline V gene sequence: CDR1 SGHTS, CDR2 YDEGEE. The CDR3 totals 15 residues. The V end was cut by 5 bases, the J end by 1 base, with 15 bases between. CDR3 DNA: TGTGCCAGCAGATTCCTAGGTCTTGCGAACACTGAAGCTTTCTTT. It yields the protein CASRFLGLANTEAFF.

This clonotype has ten or more counts. V is TRBV2 and J is TRBJ1-5, with D possibly TRBD1 on 6 matching bases. This CDR3 region has 15 residues. V lost 3 bases and J 5 bases, leaving 14 bases between the germline ends. Germline CDR1 SNHLY, CDR2 FYNNEI. The CDR3 here is CASSEFQGSHQPQHF. The DNA of the CDR3 is TGTGCCAGCAGTGAGTTTCAGGGGTCCCATCAGCCCCAGCATTTT. Full variable domain (missing parts from reference TRBV2 and TRBJ1-5): EPEVTQTPSHQVTQMGQEVILRCVPISNHLYFYWYRQILGQKVEFLVSFYNNEISEKSEIFDDQFSVERPDGSNFTLKIRSTKLEDSAMYFCASSEFQGSHQPQHFGDGTRLSIL.

The rearrangement joins TRBV19 to TRBJ2-2; a weak D match, TRBD1 (7 bases). The CDR3 runs 14 residues. Germline V gene sequence: CDR1 LNHDA, CDR2 SQIVND (reference sequence). Trimming removed 10 bases at V and 3 bases at J, with 15 bases between. In nucleotides, the CDR3 is TGTGCCACCCAGGGGGGCCAATACACCGGGGAGCTGTTTTTT. Protein: CATQGGQYTGELFF. The variable domain in full, completed from reference TRBV19 and TRBJ2-2, reads DGGITQSPKYLFRKEGQNVTLSCEQNLNHDAMYWYRQDPGQGLRLIYYSQIVNDFQKGDIAEGYSVSREKKESFPLTVTSAQKNPTAFYLCATQGGQYTGELFFGEGSRLTVL.

Only one count was recorded for this clonotype. This chain uses TRBV9 with TRBJ1-4, with D hard to call. The CDR3 sequence is 13 residues long. The V gene lost 0 bases and the J gene lost 7 bases, with 7 bases spanning the gap. Germline loops: CDR1 SGDLS, CDR2 YYNGEE. The CDR3 sequence: CASSVATGEKLFF. The CDR3 DNA sequence: TGTGCCAGCAGCGTAGCCACGGGTGAAAAACTGTTTTTT. Drawing the rest from reference TRBV9 and TRBJ1-4, the complete variable domain is DSGVTQTPKHLITATGQRVTLRCSPRSGDLSVYWYQQSLDQGLQFLIQYYNGEERAKGNILERFSAQQFPDLHSELNLSSLELGDSALYFCASSVATGEKLFFGSGTQLSVL.

A note on this clonotype: A read error may be the cause here, since a much bigger clone is one base away. V is TRBV5-1 and J is TRBJ2-5, with a possible D match to TRBD2 (5 bases). Germline assignment: CDR1 SGHRS and CDR2 YFSETQ. The CDR3 loop spans 15 amino acids. In nucleotides, the CDR3 is TGCGCCGGCAGCTTGGGAGCCAGGCCCCAAGAGACCCAGTACTTC. This codes for CAGSLGARPQETQYF.

The chain uses TRBV4-3 and TRBJ2-6; no definite D call. The V and J ends lost 0 bases and 5 bases respectively, with 11 bases between them. The CDR3 length is 16 residues. Germline CDR1 and CDR2: LGHNA and YSLEER. The CDR3 DNA reads TGCGCCAGCAGCCAAGATCGCGTGGGCAGGGCCAACGTCCTGACTTTC. Translating gives CASSQDRVGRANVLTF.

The chain recombines TRBV7-8 with TRBJ2-2; 9 bases are shared with TRBD1. The ends lost 3 bases at V and 5 bases at J; junction bases unmatched: 4. The CDR3 totals 15 residues. Germline CDR1 SGHVS, CDR2 FQNEAQ. CDR3 DNA sequence: TGTGCCAGCAGCTTCCGGGACAGGGAAACCGGGGAGCTGTTTTTT. Its translation is CASSFRDRETGELFF.

The rearrangement uses TRBV3-1 and TRBJ1-5; weak D call: TRBD1 (5 bases). The CDR3 totals 13 residues. Trimming pared 3 bases from V and 6 bases from J, leaving 9 bases between. The germline V gene has CDR1 LGHDT and CDR2 YNNKEL (reference sequence). In nucleotides, the CDR3 is TGTGCCAGCAGCCAGGGGGGGGTTCAGCCCCAGCATTTT. This gives the protein CASSQGGVQPQHF. The full variable domain, in which reference TRBV3-1 and TRBJ1-5 provide the parts outside the CDR3, is DTAVSQTPKYLVTQMGNDKSIKCEQNLGHDTMYWYKQDSKKFLKIMFSYNNKELIINETVPNRFSPKSPDKAHLNLHINSLELGDSAVYFCASSQGGVQPQHFGDGTRLSIL.

This clonotype was observed at least ten times. The chain joins TRBV5-1 to TRBJ2-2; no clear D. Trimming took 1 base from V and 3 from J, leaving 13 bases between them. The germline V gene has CDR1 SGHRS and CDR2 YFSETQ. The length of the CDR3 is 16 residues. The CDR3 spells CASSLHYLADTGELFF. In DNA form, the CDR3 reads TGCGCCAGCAGCTTGCATTATCTGGCGGACACCGGGGAGCTGTTTTTT.

This clonotype was picked up many times. Here the CDR3 reads CASSLSQVYNEQFF. CDR3 nucleotide sequence: TGTGCCAGCAGCTTATCTCAGGTCTACAATGAGCAGTTCTTC. The V gene is TRBV7-9, the J gene TRBJ2-1, with unresolved D. CDR3 length: 14 amino acids. The V end lost 2 bases, the J end lost 3 bases, and 8 bases lay between the germline ends. CDR1 and CDR2 (germline): SEHNR, FQNEAQ (reference sequence).